Reported below is one T cell receptor (beta chain). These data originate in a study of control samples from healthy donors and cancer patients. V gave up 4 bases and J gave up 5 bases; unmatched junction bases: 4. CDR3 length equals 14 residues. Germline lookup yields CDR1 SEHNR and CDR2 FQNEAQ (reference sequence). Sequencing used immunoSEQ multiplex PCR; TCRdb keeps in-frame clones, though not all of them. The sample lists about 130,000 clones, 90% occurring once. The TCR comes from a man aged 18 to 29 in good health. The V gene is TRBV7-9, the J gene TRBJ1-1, with 10 bases lining up with TRBD1. Specimen: blood. For the CDR3, the DNA is TGTGCCAGCAGCTGGTGGGACAGGGGTACTGAAGCTTTCTTT. Encoded protein: CASSWWDRGTEAFF.